The 32 T cell receptor beta chains reported below all come from one sample, sequenced in a study of blood T cell repertoires in COVID-19. Measured with immunoSEQ multiplex PCR; TCRdb has only the in-frame clones, and not every one. The sample yields under 250,000 clones, about 76% seen once. What was sequenced was PBMCs or T cells enriched from blood (not recorded which). Receptors were obtained from a woman aged 50 to 60 with acute COVID-19.

This chain links TRBV18 with TRBJ1-6, with 8 bases that match TRBD1. Germline V gene lookup returns CDR1 KGHSH and CDR2 LQKENI. J was trimmed by 7 bases and V by 3 bases; bases with no gene match: 5. This CDR3 is built from 15 residues. In nucleotides, the CDR3 is TGTGCCAGCTCACCTGGGACAGGTTTAAATTCACCCCTCCACTTT. Its translation: CASSPGTGLNSPLHF.

The chain carries TRBV7-2 and TRBJ1-2; perhaps TRBD1 as D (6 bases). The V and J ends lost 1 base and 3 bases respectively, with 6 bases between them. Germline lookup yields CDR1 SGHTA and CDR2 FQGNSA. This CDR3 has 13 residues. The CDR3 is CASSLDRDYGYTF. CDR3 coding DNA: TGTGCCAGCAGCTTAGACAGGGACTATGGCTACACCTTC.

V gene TRBV14 combines with J gene TRBJ2-1; 11 bases are shared with TRBD2. This CDR3 comprises 15 residues. The germline V gene encodes CDR1 SGHDN and CDR2 FVKESK. Germline trimming cut 4 bases from V and 9 bases from J; bases unmatched to any gene: 8. The CDR3 region is CASSPGGSGGGEQFF. The CDR3 coding sequence is TGTGCCAGCAGCCCCGGCGGTAGCGGGGGGGGTGAGCAGTTCTTC.

V gene TRBV5-6 combines with J gene TRBJ1-6; D not certain. This CDR3 contains 16 residues. Germline CDR1 SGHDT, CDR2 YYEEEE. Trimming took off 4 bases at V and 6 bases at J, with 17 bases between the two ends. CDR3 nucleotides: TGTGCCAGCAGCGAGGGAGGGAGATTGGCTAATTCACCCCTCCACTTT. This sequence encodes CASSEGGRLANSPLHF.

The rearrangement links TRBV19 to TRBJ1-5, with 9 nucleotides matching TRBD1. The J segment lost 1 base and the V segment lost 6 bases, leaving 10 bases of the junction unmatched. The CDR3 sequence is 17 residues long. The germline gives CDR1 LNHDA, CDR2 SQIVND (reference sequence). The CDR3: CASSHWTGVWSNQPQHF. The DNA of the CDR3 is TGTGCCAGTAGCCATTGGACAGGGGTTTGGAGCAATCAGCCCCAGCATTTT.

This sequence joins TRBV28 and TRBJ2-7, with D uncertain. Germline lookup yields CDR1 MDHEN and CDR2 SYDVKM. Trimming pared 1 base from V and 2 bases from J, leaving 18 bases between. This CDR3 spans 17 amino acids. The CDR3 sequence is CASSLYPVVLQTYEQYF. The CDR3 DNA follows: TGTGCCAGCAGTTTATACCCCGTCGTACTGCAAACCTACGAGCAGTACTTC.

This chain joins TRBV6-5 and TRBJ1-2; 9 bases map to TRBD1. Per germline, CDR1 MNHEY and CDR2 SVGAGI. The CDR3 has 13 amino acids. V lost 6 bases and J lost 5; bases outside the gene matches: 4. CDR3 loop: CASRQGAWYGYTF. The CDR3 DNA follows: TGTGCCAGCAGACAGGGGGCTTGGTATGGCTACACCTTC.

The gene calls are TRBV5-8 and TRBJ1-1, with 8 positions matching TRBD1. This CDR3 region has 15 residues. Germline CDR1 is SGHTS and CDR2 is YDEGEE. V dropped 4 bases and J dropped 2; count of bases not matched to a gene: 7. The CDR3 coding sequence is TGTGCCAGCAGCACCGCCGGGACAGGAAACACTGAAGCTTTCTTT. Translation gives CASSTAGTGNTEAFF.

This clone came up a few times. V gene TRBV11-1 combines with J gene TRBJ2-1; TRBD2 matches 7 bases. The CDR3 length is 15 residues. Germline V gene sequence: CDR1 SGHAT, CDR2 FQDESV (reference sequence). Unmatched junction bases numbered 6, after V lost 3 bases and J lost 4 bases. As DNA, the CDR3 is TGTGCCAGCAGCTTGGTCAGCGGGGAGTACAATGAGCAGTTCTTC. This encodes CASSLVSGEYNEQFF. The full variable domain, completed using reference TRBV11-1 and TRBJ2-1, is EAEVAQSPRYKITEKSQAVAFWCDPISGHATLYWYRQILGQGPELLVQFQDESVVDDSQLPKDRFSAERLKGVDSTLKIQPAELGDSAMYLCASSLVSGEYNEQFFGPGTRLTVL.

This clone was recorded a few times. This sample includes further DNA sequences coding for the same CDR3. The chain employs TRBV27 and TRBJ2-7; TRBD1 aligns across 9 bases. Germline CDR1 is MNHEY and CDR2 is SMNVEV (reference sequence). With 5 bases clipped from V and 2 bases from J, the junction kept 4 bases outside the gene matches. The CDR3 extends over 14 amino acids. The CDR3 DNA sequence: TGTGCCAGCAGTCCGACAGGGGGAGCCTACGAGCAGTACTTC. Translating gives CASSPTGGAYEQYF.

The V and J genes are TRBV14 and TRBJ2-7, with D perhaps TRBD2 (5 bases). Trimming left V 4 bases short and J 6 bases short, with 13 bases between. Looked up from germline, CDR1 is SGHDN and CDR2 is FVKESK. The CDR3 is made up of 13 amino acids. CDR3 nucleotide sequence: TGTGCCAGCAGCCCTTTGAGAGGGAGCGAGCAGTACTTC. Protein product: CASSPLRGSEQYF.

The genes are TRBV28 and TRBJ2-3, with a tentative D call TRBD2 (6 bases). The V gene's germline CDR1 is MDHEN and CDR2 SYDVKM. The CDR3 consists of 15 residues. V lost 3 bases and J 10 bases, leaving 20 bases between the germline ends. The CDR3 region is CASSFSDYLGDPQYF. CDR3 DNA: TGTGCCAGCAGTTTCTCGGACTACCTGGGGGATCCGCAGTATTTT.

The chain employs TRBV28 and TRBJ1-1; D ambiguous. The CDR3 totals 14 residues. V lost 3 bases, J lost 10 bases, and 18 bases lay in between. CDR1 is MDHEN and CDR2 is SYDVKM in the germline V gene. This CDR3 is CASSFGLWRNRAFF. The CDR3 nucleotides read TGTGCCAGCAGTTTTGGCCTCTGGAGGAACAGAGCTTTCTTT. The variable domain in full, with the rest retrieved from reference TRBV28 and TRBJ1-1, is DVKVTQSSRYLVKRTGEKVFLECVQDMDHENMFWYRQDPGLGLRLIYFSYDVKMKEKGDIPEGYSVSREKKERFSLILESASTNQTSMYLCASSFGLWRNRAFFGQGTRLTVV.

The chain combines TRBV7-3 with TRBJ2-3; 9 bases are shared with TRBD2. Germline CDR1 reads SGHTA; CDR2 reads FQGTGA. The CDR3 is 15 amino acids. V lost 2 bases to trimming and J lost 3 bases; unmatched junction nucleotides: 3. The CDR3 loop is CASSLGGRETDTQYF. The CDR3 DNA reads as TGTGCCAGCAGCTTAGGCGGGAGGGAGACAGATACGCAGTATTTT.

The rearrangement uses TRBV28 and TRBJ2-7; 8 nucleotides align to TRBD1. Germline V lookup: CDR1 MDHEN, CDR2 SYDVKM. The CDR3 length is 19 residues. Trimming took 5 bases from V and 0 from J; bases not matched to a gene: 18. The CDR3 sequence: CASSPRRDRHRWSSYEQYF. CDR3 DNA: TGTGCCAGCAGTCCCCGCCGGGACAGGCACCGTTGGAGCTCCTACGAGCAGTACTTC. The whole variable domain, filled in from reference TRBV28 and TRBJ2-7, reads DVKVTQSSRYLVKRTGEKVFLECVQDMDHENMFWYRQDPGLGLRLIYFSYDVKMKEKGDIPEGYSVSREKKERFSLILESASTNQTSMYLCASSPRRDRHRWSSYEQYFGPGTRLTVT.

The table lists this clone with a few counts. The chain links TRBV5-4 to TRBJ2-4, with D unclear. Between the trimmed V and J ends, which lost 2 bases and 3 bases, there was a span of 9 bases. This CDR3 is built from 14 residues. Germline CDR1 reads SGHNT; CDR2 reads YYREEE (reference sequence). The CDR3: CASSLWSGKNIQYF. CDR3 DNA: TGTGCCAGCAGCTTATGGTCCGGCAAAAACATTCAGTACTTC. The full variable domain, rest sourced from reference TRBV5-4 and TRBJ2-4, is ETGVTQSPTHLIKTRGQQVTLRCSSQSGHNTVSWYQQALGQGPQFIFQYYREEENGRGNFPPRFSGLQFPNYSSELNVNALELDDSALYLCASSLWSGKNIQYFGAGTRLSVL.

The chain employs TRBV28 and TRBJ1-5, with D possibly TRBD1 on 5 matching bases. Looked up from germline, CDR1 is MDHEN and CDR2 is SYDVKM. The ends were cut back, 6 bases at V and 11 bases at J, with 14 bases in the middle. This CDR3 spans 12 amino acids. The CDR3 sequence is CASSQPGGTQHF. The DNA for the CDR3 is TGTGCCAGCAGCCAACCGGGGGGAACCCAGCATTTT.

This sequence joins TRBV18 and TRBJ2-7, with D perhaps matching TRBD1 (7 bases). V gave up 4 bases and J gave up 1 base, with 11 bases separating them. Germline assignment: CDR1 KGHSH and CDR2 LQKENI. This CDR3 spans 14 amino acids. The DNA for the CDR3 is TGTGCCAGCTCACGGGGGGACAGTTCCTACGAGCAGTACTTC. Translating it yields CASSRGDSSYEQYF. Full variable domain (missing parts from reference TRBV18 and TRBJ2-7): NAGVMQNPRHLVRRRGQEARLRCSPMKGHSHVYWYRQLPEEGLKFMVYLQKENIIDESGMPKERFSAEFPKEGPSILRIQQVVRGDSAAYFCASSRGDSSYEQYFGPGTRLTVT.

This clone was found a few times. The J gene is TRBJ1-3, the V gene TRBV19, with TRBD1 matching over 10 bases. CDR1 and CDR2 from the germline V gene are LNHDA and SQIVND (reference sequence). V lost 6 bases and J lost 4; bases outside the gene matches: 9. The CDR3 covers 16 residues. Written as DNA, the CDR3 is TGTGCCAGTAGCAGTTCCGGGACAGGGGCCGGAAACACCATATATTTT. As protein: CASSSSGTGAGNTIYF.

The CDR3 is CASSQWLAGTDTQYF. CDR3 nucleotides: TGCGCCAGCTCCCAATGGCTAGCCGGCACAGATACGCAGTATTTT. This chain joins TRBV5-1 and TRBJ2-3, with D possibly TRBD2 on 5 matching bases. Germline V lookup: CDR1 SGHRS, CDR2 YFSETQ. This CDR3 comprises 15 residues. V was clipped by 7 bases and J by 1 base, with 16 bases between them.

DNA of the CDR3: TGTGCCAGCAGCCAAGGAGGGGGCGCCTATAATTCACCCCTCCACTTT. Protein sequence: CASSQGGGAYNSPLHF. The chain employs TRBV4-2 and TRBJ1-6, with 7 bases matching TRBD1. Germline V gives CDR1 LGHNA, CDR2 YNFKEQ. CDR3 length: 16 residues. Trimming removed 1 base from V and 2 bases from J; junction bases left unmatched: 2.

The chain joins TRBV6-5 to TRBJ2-7; D is perhaps TRBD1 (7 bases). The CDR3 contains 14 residues. Trimming took off 7 bases at V and 6 bases at J, with 19 bases between the two ends. Looked up from germline, CDR1 is MNHEY and CDR2 is SVGAGI. This CDR3 is CASKEGAAVAEQYF. The CDR3 DNA reads as TGTGCCAGCAAGGAGGGGGCGGCCGTCGCCGAGCAGTACTTC.

The gene calls are TRBV4-3 and TRBJ2-1; D may be TRBD2 (6 bases). Trimming stripped 2 bases from V and 1 base from J, with 21 bases between. The germline V gene encodes CDR1 LGHNA and CDR2 YSLEER. The CDR3 sequence is 19 residues long. CDR3 sequence: CASSQYVPQPGLSYNEQFF. The CDR3 DNA reads as TGCGCCAGCAGCCAATACGTCCCCCAACCGGGACTTTCCTACAATGAGCAGTTCTTC.

V usage is TRBV10-3 and J usage is TRBJ2-7, with D hard to call. Germline V gene lookup returns CDR1 ENHRY and CDR2 SYGVKD. V shed 5 bases and J shed 2 bases, with 13 bases lying between them. The CDR3 is made up of 14 amino acids. The CDR3 loop is CAISPTLSAYEQYF. CDR3 sequence (DNA): TGTGCCATCAGTCCCACCCTATCGGCCTACGAGCAGTACTTC.

The table lists this clone with a count of one. The chain employs TRBV11-3 and TRBJ2-7; weak D call: TRBD2 (6 bases). The CDR3 covers 13 residues. Germline V gene data show CDR1 as SGHNT and CDR2 as YENEEA. The V and J ends lost 8 bases and 2 bases respectively, with 13 bases between them. In DNA form, the CDR3 reads TGTGCCAGCGCGAAACGGGGGACCTACGAGCAGTACTTC. Translating it yields CASAKRGTYEQYF. Supplemented by reference TRBV11-3 and TRBJ2-7, the full variable domain reads EAGVVQSPRYKIIEKKQPVAFWCNPISGHNTLYWYLQNLGQGPELLIRYENEEAVDDSQLPKDRFSAERLKGVDSTLKIQPAELGDSAVYLCASAKRGTYEQYFGPGTRLTVT.

CDR3 DNA sequence: TGTGCCAGCAGTTATGGCCGGGGGGGTCGGTCCTATGGCTACACCTTC. It codes for CASSYGRGGRSYGYTF. The genes are TRBV28 and TRBJ1-2; maybe TRBD1 (5 bases). Germline V CDR1 and CDR2: MDHEN, SYDVKM. The CDR3 runs 16 residues. V was trimmed by 4 bases and J by 4 bases, leaving 19 bases between them.

The chain uses TRBV29-1 and TRBJ2-1; TRBD1 aligns across 7 bases. The CDR3 length is 14 residues. Germline CDR1 reads SQVTM; CDR2 reads ANQGSEA. The J segment lost 0 bases and the V segment lost 5 bases, leaving 4 bases of the junction unmatched. The CDR3 protein is CSVQGGSSYNEQFF. The DNA for the CDR3 is TGCAGCGTTCAAGGGGGCAGCTCCTACAATGAGCAGTTCTTC.

The gene calls are TRBV7-9 and TRBJ1-1, with no clear D. Trimming took off 2 bases at V and 1 base at J, with 5 bases between the two ends. Germline assignment: CDR1 SEHNR and CDR2 FQNEAQ (reference sequence). The CDR3 sequence is 13 residues long. The CDR3: CASSLSGNTEAFF. CDR3 DNA sequence: TGTGCCAGCAGCTTATCAGGGAACACTGAAGCTTTCTTT.

CDR3: CASSTGQGGGNNEQFF. The CDR3 bases are TGTGCCAGTAGTACCGGACAGGGTGGAGGTAACAATGAGCAGTTCTTC. The J gene is TRBJ2-1, the V gene TRBV19; 8 bases match TRBD1. Germline V CDR1 and CDR2: LNHDA, SQIVND (reference sequence). CDR3 size: 16 residues. Germline trimming cut 4 bases from V and 5 bases from J; bases unmatched to any gene: 10.

This sequence joins TRBV6-5 and TRBJ1-5; D is uncertain. CDR1 is MNHEY and CDR2 is SVGAGI in the germline V gene. CDR3 size: 12 residues. Trimming stripped 9 bases from V and 3 bases from J, with 9 bases between. The CDR3 DNA follows: TGTGCCAGTAGCACGGTCAATCAGCCCCAGCATTTT. Translation: CASSTVNQPQHF.

This clone came up a few times. The chain combines TRBV7-9 with TRBJ2-2; 8 nucleotides line up with TRBD2. The junction had 4 bases not matched to a gene; V was cut back by 2 bases and J by 2 bases. The germline gives CDR1 SEHNR, CDR2 FQNEAQ (reference sequence). This CDR3 spans 16 amino acids. In DNA form, the CDR3 reads TGTGCCAGCAGCTTATCGGGACTAGGTAACACCGGGGAGCTGTTTTTT. This encodes CASSLSGLGNTGELFF.

This sequence joins TRBV6-1 and TRBJ2-5; 16 positions agree with TRBD2. The CDR3 is 17 residues long. Germline-derived CDR1 and CDR2 are MNHNS and SASEGT. J gave up 2 bases and V 3 bases, and 3 bases lay outside the gene matches. DNA for the CDR3: TGTGCCAGCAGTGACGGGACTAGCGGGGGGGATCAAGAGACCCAGTACTTC. Its translation: CASSDGTSGGDQETQYF.